The 13 T cell receptor beta chains listed next were all sequenced from one sample in a study of blood T cells in healthy people across ages (dated by TCRdb to the mid-2010s). The protocol used for the library was 5' RACE. The run used an Illumina HiSeq 2500. A second PCR of roughly 6 to 11 cycles was run with a J-beta primer mix and a sample-barcoded 5' primer. TCRdb trimmed the raw reads at Q25, called clones with MiXCR and kept productive beta chains. Every entry covers one CDR3 protein and lists the most common genes and DNA from its rows. This sample is represented by 780,000 or so distinct CDR3 sequences; roughly 53% of them were singletons. About 42% of the sample is taken by the ten largest. The sequenced material came from blood. All receptors derive from a man older than 75 in good health.

The rearrangement uses TRBV7-2 and TRBJ2-1; 8 nucleotides agree with TRBD1. Trimming removed 3 bases from V and 4 bases from J; junction bases left unmatched: 8. CDR1 and CDR2 (germline): SGHTA, FQGNSA. This CDR3 spans 16 amino acids. CDR3 residues: CASSFVDRGPYNEQFF. The CDR3, as DNA: TGTGCCAGCAGCTTTGTCGACAGGGGTCCATACAATGAGCAGTTCTTC.

As DNA, the CDR3 is TGTGCCATCAGTCCGGGACAGGGGGCGCGAGAGACCCAGTACTTC. It specifies CAISPGQGARETQYF. This chain links TRBV10-3 with TRBJ2-7; 12 nucleotides match TRBD1. Matching the DNA end better, TRBJ2-5 makes the J call doubtful. Germline V CDR1 and CDR2: ENHRY, SYGVKD. The CDR3 sequence is 15 residues long.

The chain has TRBV5-1 and TRBJ2-1; 9 nucleotides line up with TRBD2. The CDR3 is 17 residues long. V lost 4 bases to trimming and J lost 9 bases; unmatched junction nucleotides: 17. CDR1 and CDR2 (germline): SGHRS, YFSETQ. CDR3 nucleotide sequence: TGCGCCAGCAGCCTGGGAGGGTTAGCGGGAGTAGCAGGTGAGCAGTTCTTC. It is translated as CASSLGGLAGVAGEQFF.

V usage is TRBV6-5 and J usage is TRBJ2-5, with D hard to call. The V end was cut by 2 bases, the J end by 5 bases, with 12 bases between. Germline loops: CDR1 MNHEY, CDR2 SVGAGI. There are 14 residues in the CDR3. CDR3 sequence (DNA): TGTGCCAGCAGTTACGCCTCCGTCGCGGAGACCCAGTACTTC. Amino acid sequence: CASSYASVAETQYF.

The chain is built from TRBV10-3 and TRBJ2-4; either TRBD1 or TRBD2 may fit D (6 bases each). Trimming removed 0 bases at V and 1 base at J, with 13 bases between. The germline V gene encodes CDR1 ENHRY and CDR2 SYGVKD. This CDR3 is built from 17 residues. The CDR3 spells CAISESPPGAAKNIQYF. CDR3 DNA: TGTGCCATCAGTGAGTCCCCGCCGGGGGCGGCCAAAAACATTCAGTACTTC.

The rearrangement joins TRBV12-3 or TRBV12-4 to TRBJ2-1, with 8 nucleotides matching TRBD1. The CDR3 is made up of 14 amino acids. V lost 4 bases to trimming and J lost 9 bases; unmatched junction nucleotides: 8. The CDR3, as DNA: TGTGCCAGCAGTTCTGGACAGGGCGATATTGAGCAGTTCTTC. The encoded protein is CASSSGQGDIEQFF.

The rearrangement links TRBV29-1 to TRBJ2-4; D remains ambiguous. The CDR3 runs 13 residues. V was shortened by 4 bases and J by 0 bases, with 7 bases between the two germline ends. Germline V CDR1 and CDR2: SQVTM, ANQGSEA. The CDR3 loop reads CSVAILAKNIQYF. DNA for the CDR3: TGCAGCGTTGCCATCTTAGCCAAAAACATTCAGTACTTC.

The chain combines TRBV20-1 with TRBJ1-4, with D maybe TRBD1 (5 bases). Germline V CDR1 and CDR2: DFQATT, SNEGSKA (reference sequence). V lost 0 bases and J lost 4, with 9 bases in between. This CDR3 is built from 14 residues. In DNA, the CDR3 is TGCAGTGCTAGAGAAGGGGTTATTAATGAAAAACTGTTTTTT. Amino acid sequence: CSAREGVINEKLFF.

The rearrangement uses TRBV7-6 and TRBJ2-7; a possible D gene is TRBD1 (6 bases). Deletions cut 1 base from V and 0 bases from J, with 7 bases between. Germline V gene data show CDR1 as SGHVS and CDR2 as FNYEAQ. The CDR3 totals 14 residues. The CDR3 DNA reads as TGTGCCAGCAGCTTAGGGGACAACTCCTACGAGCAGTACTTC. Residues: CASSLGDNSYEQYF.

J is TRBJ2-7 and V is TRBV20-1; D not resolved. V was clipped by 6 bases and J by 0 bases, with 12 bases between them. Germline V gene sequence: CDR1 DFQATT, CDR2 SNEGSKA (reference sequence). The CDR3 loop spans 13 amino acids. CDR3 DNA: TGCAGTGCCCCCACCGGCGTCTCCTACGAGCAGTACTTC. As protein: CSAPTGVSYEQYF.

The rearrangement uses TRBV7-2 and TRBJ1-6, with 11 bases fitting TRBD1. V lost 4 bases and J lost 9; bases outside the gene matches: 8. This CDR3 spans 16 amino acids. CDR1 and CDR2 (germline): SGHTA, FQGNSA. The CDR3 nucleotides are TGTGCCAGCAGCTCCCTGCCGGGACAGGGGGTTTCACCCCTCCACTTT. Protein sequence: CASSSLPGQGVSPLHF.

This chain uses TRBV5-1 with TRBJ2-1; D possibly corresponds to TRBD1 (6 bases). Gene TRBJ2-7 matches the end of the DNA better, so the J call may be wrong. The CDR3 runs to 17 residues. Germline CDR1 and CDR2: SGHRS and YFSETQ. CDR3 loop: CASSLDSQGTKSYEQYF. As DNA, the CDR3 is TGCGCCAGCAGCTTGGATAGTCAGGGGACCAAATCCTACGAGCAGTACTTC.

As for this clonotype: Relative to the germline gene, one junction end is altered; a read error may explain this. The J gene is TRBJ2-1, the V gene TRBV4-1, with 8 bases that match TRBD2. The germline gives CDR1 MGHRA, CDR2 YSYEKL. The CDR3 spans 16 residues. CDR3 sequence reads: CASSRDIAGPYNEQFF. The CDR3 DNA reads TGCGCCAGCAGCCGCGACATAGCGGGACCGTACAATGAGCAGTTTTTC.